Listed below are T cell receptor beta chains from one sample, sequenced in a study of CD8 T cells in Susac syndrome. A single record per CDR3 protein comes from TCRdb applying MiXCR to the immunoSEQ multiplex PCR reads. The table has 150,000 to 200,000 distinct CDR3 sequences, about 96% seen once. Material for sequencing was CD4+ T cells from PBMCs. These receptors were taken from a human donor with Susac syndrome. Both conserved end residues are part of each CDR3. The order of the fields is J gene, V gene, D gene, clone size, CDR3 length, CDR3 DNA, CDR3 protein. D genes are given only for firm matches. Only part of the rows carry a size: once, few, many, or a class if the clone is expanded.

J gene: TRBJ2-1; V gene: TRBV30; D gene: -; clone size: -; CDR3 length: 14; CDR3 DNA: TGTGCCTGGAGTCCCCCTTGGAGCTACAATGAGCAGTTCTTC; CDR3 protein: CAWSPPWSYNEQFF
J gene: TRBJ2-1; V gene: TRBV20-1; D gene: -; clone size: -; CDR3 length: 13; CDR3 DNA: TGCAGTGCCCCACGGGGCTGGTACAATGAGCAGTTCTTC; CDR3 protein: CSAPRGWYNEQFF
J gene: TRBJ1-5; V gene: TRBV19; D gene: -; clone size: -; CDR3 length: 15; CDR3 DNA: TGTGCCAGTAGTCGGGGGGGCCAAGACAATCAGCCCCAGCATTTT; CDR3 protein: CASSRGGQDNQPQHF
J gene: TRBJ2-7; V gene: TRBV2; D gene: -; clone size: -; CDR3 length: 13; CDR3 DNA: TGTGCCAGAGAGGTTAGCGGCTCCTACGAGCAGTACTTC; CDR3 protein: CAREVSGSYEQYF
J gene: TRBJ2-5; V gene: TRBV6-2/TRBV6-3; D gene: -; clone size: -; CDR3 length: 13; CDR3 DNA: TGTGCCAGCCCGACGGGGGATGGGGAGACCCAGTACTTC; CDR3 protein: CASPTGDGETQYF
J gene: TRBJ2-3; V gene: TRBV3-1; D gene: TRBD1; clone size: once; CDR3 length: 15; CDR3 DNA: TGTGCCAGCAGCCCGCTACAGGGGCCGGCAGATACGCAGTATTTT; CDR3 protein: CASSPLQGPADTQYF
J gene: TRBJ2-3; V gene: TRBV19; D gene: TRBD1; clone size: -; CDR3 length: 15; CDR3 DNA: TGTGCCAGTAGTATCGCACAGGGGTTCACAGATACGCAGTATTTT; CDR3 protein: CASSIAQGFTDTQYF
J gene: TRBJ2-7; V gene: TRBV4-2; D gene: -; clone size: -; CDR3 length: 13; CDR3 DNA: TGTGCCAGCAGCCAAGTGACCACCTACGAGCAGTACTTC; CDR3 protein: CASSQVTTYEQYF
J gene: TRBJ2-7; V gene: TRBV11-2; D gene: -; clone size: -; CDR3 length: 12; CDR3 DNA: TGTGCCAGCAGCACAGGAGGGTATGGGCAGTACTTC; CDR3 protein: CASSTGGYGQYF
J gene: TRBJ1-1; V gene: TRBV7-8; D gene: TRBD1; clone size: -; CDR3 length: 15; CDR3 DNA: TGTGCCAGCAGTCGGGACAGGGTTCGGAACACTGAAGCTTTCTTT; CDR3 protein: CASSRDRVRNTEAFF
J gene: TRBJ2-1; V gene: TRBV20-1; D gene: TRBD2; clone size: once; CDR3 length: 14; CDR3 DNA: TGCAGTGCTCCGGCTAGCGGGAGGGGGGATGAGCAGTTCTTC; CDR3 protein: CSAPASGRGDEQFF
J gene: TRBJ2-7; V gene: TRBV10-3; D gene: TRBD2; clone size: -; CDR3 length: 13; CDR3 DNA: TGTGCCATCAGGCCTAGCGGGAGCTACGAGCAGTACTTC; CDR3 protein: CAIRPSGSYEQYF
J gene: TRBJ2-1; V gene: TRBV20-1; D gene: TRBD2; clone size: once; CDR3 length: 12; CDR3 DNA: TGCAGTGGGGGCGGGGGCTACAATGAGCAGTTCTTC; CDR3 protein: CSGGGGYNEQFF
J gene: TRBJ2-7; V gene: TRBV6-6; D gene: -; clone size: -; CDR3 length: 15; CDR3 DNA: TGTGCCACCAGCAGGAGGCGGGACGACTCCTACGAGCAGTACTTC; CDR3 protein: CATSRRRDDSYEQYF
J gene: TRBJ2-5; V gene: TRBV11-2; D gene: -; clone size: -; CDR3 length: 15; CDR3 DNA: TGTGCCAGCAGCTTAGAGGGAACGGGCCGGGAGACCCAGTACTTC; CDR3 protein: CASSLEGTGRETQYF
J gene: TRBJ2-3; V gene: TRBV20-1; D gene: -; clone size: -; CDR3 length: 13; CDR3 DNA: TGCAGTGCCCCCCCAGGGGGCACAGATACGCAGTATTTT; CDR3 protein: CSAPPGGTDTQYF
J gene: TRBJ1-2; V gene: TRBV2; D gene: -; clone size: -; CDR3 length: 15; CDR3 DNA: TGTGCCAGCAGTGAATTAGGGACCGAGGACTATGGCTACACCTTC; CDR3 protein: CASSELGTEDYGYTF
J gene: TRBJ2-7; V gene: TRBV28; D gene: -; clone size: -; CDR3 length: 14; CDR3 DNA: TGTGCCAGCGGAGGCTTAGGGAGCTCCTACGAGCAGTACTTC; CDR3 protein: CASGGLGSSYEQYF
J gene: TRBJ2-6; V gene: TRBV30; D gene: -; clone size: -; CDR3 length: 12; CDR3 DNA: TGTGCCTGGAGGACTGGGGCCAACGTCCTGACTTTC; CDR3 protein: CAWRTGANVLTF
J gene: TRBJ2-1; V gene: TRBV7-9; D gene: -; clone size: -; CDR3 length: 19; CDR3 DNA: TGTGCCAGCAGCTCTCTTTGGATGGCTAGCGCCGACTCCTACAATGAGCAGTTCTTC; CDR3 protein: CASSSLWMASADSYNEQFF
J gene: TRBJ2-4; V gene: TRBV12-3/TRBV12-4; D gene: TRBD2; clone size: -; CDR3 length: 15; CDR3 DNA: TGTGCCAGCAGTTTAGCGGGGGGGAGTATGGACATTCAGTACTTC; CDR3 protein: CASSLAGGSMDIQYF
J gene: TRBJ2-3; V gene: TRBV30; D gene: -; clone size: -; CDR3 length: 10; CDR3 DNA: TGTGCCTGGAGTGGGGGATTTCAGTATTTT; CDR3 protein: CAWSGGFQYF
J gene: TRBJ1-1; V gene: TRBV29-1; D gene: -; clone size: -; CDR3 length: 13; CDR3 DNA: TGCAGCGTTGAGGGCAGAGCGAACACTGAAGCTTTCTTT; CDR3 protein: CSVEGRANTEAFF
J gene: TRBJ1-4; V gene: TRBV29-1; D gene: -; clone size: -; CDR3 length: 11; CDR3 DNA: TGCAGCGTTGTCCGGGGGGAAAAACTGTTTTTT; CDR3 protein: CSVVRGEKLFF
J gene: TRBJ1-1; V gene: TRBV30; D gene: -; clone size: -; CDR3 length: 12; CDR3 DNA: TGTGCCTGGACCCGCCGGGGAGCTGAAGCTTTCTTT; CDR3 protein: CAWTRRGAEAFF
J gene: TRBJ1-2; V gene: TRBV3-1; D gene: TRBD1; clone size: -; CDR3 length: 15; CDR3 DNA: TGTGCCAGCACATATACAGGGGGAGAACGCGATGGCTACACCTTC; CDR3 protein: CASTYTGGERDGYTF
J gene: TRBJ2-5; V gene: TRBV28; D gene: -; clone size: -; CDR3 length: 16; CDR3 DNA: TGTGCCAGCAACAACAACTGGGGGCGGTCCCAAGAGACCCAGTACTTC; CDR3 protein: CASNNNWGRSQETQYF
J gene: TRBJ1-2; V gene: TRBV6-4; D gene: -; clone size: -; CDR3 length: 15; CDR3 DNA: TGTGCCAGCATAGAACCCGACAGGCCCAACTATGGCTACACCTTC; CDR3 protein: CASIEPDRPNYGYTF
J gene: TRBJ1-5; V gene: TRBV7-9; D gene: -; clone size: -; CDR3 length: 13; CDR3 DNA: TGTGCCAGCAGCTTAGATATGAATCAGCCCCAGCATTTT; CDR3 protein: CASSLDMNQPQHF
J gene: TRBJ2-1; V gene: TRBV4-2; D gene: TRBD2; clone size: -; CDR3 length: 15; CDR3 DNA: TGTGCCAGCAGCCAAGCAACTAGCGGATTGGGTGAGCAGTTCTTC; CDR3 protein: CASSQATSGLGEQFF
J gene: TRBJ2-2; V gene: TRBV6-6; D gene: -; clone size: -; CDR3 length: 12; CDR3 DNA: TGTGCCAGCAGTGACAGTCCCGGGGAGCTGTTTTTT; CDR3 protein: CASSDSPGELFF
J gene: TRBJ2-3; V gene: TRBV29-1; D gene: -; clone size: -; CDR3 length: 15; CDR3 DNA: TGCAGCGTTGATGTTAAGGGCCAACTAACAGATACGCAGTATTTT; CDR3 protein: CSVDVKGQLTDTQYF
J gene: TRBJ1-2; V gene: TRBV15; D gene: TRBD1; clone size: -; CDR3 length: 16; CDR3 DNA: TGTGCCACCAGCAGAGATCGACCGGACAGGGATTATGGCTACACCTTC; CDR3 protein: CATSRDRPDRDYGYTF
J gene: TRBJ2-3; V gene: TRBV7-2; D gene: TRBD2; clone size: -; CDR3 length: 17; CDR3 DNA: TGTGCCAGCAGCTCCCGACTAGCGGGAGGGATGTCAGATACGCAGTATTTT; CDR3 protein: CASSSRLAGGMSDTQYF
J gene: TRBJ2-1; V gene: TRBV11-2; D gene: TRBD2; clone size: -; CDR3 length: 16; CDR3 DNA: TGTGCCAGCAGCAGGCGACTAGCGGGAATCTACAATGAGCAGTTCTTC; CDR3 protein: CASSRRLAGIYNEQFF
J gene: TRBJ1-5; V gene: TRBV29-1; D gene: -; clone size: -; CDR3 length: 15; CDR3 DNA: TGCAGCGTTTTGGGGACCGCTAATAGCAATCAGCCCCAGCATTTT; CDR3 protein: CSVLGTANSNQPQHF
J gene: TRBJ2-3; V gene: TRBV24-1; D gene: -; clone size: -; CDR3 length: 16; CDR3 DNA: TGTGCCACCAGTGAATCACTAGGGGCCGAGGGACATACGCAGTATTTT; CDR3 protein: CATSESLGAEGHTQYF
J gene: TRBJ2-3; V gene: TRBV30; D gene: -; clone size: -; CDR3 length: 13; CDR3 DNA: TGTGCCTCCTCGGGACAAGGAGGAGATACGCAGTATTTT; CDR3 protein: CASSGQGGDTQYF
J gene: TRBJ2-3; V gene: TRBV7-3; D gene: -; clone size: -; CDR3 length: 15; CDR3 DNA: TGTGCCAGCAGCTTAAGGGGCGGCGGCACAGATACGCAGTATTTT; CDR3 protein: CASSLRGGGTDTQYF
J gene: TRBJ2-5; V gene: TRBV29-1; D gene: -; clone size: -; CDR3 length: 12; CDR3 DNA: TGCAGCGTACAGGGTTATAGAGAGACCCAGTACTTC; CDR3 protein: CSVQGYRETQYF
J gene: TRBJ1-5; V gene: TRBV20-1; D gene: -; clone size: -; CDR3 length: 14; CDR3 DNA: TGCAGTGCTGGACGGGGGGGAGGCAATCAGCCCCAGCATTTT; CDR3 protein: CSAGRGGGNQPQHF
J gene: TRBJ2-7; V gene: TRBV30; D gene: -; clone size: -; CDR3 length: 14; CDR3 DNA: TGTGCCTCAACCCCTACAGGTGCCGGGGGCGAGCAGTACTTC; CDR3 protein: CASTPTGAGGEQYF
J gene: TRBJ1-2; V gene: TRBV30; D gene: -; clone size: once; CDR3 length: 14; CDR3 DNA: TGTGCCGGCCAGATCGGGAGGACGCTATGGGGCTACACCTTC; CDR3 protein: CAGQIGRTLWGYTF
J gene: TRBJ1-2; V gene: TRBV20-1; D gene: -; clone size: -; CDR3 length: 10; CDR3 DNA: TGCAGTGCCCCCCGGGCTGGCTACACCTTC; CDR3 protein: CSAPRAGYTF
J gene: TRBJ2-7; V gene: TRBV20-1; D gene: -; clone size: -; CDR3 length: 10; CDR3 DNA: TGCAGTGCCTATTGGGGCGAGCAGTACTTC; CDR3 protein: CSAYWGEQYF
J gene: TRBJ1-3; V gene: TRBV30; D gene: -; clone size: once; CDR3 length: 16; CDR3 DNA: TGTGCCTGGAGCCGCTACTTCAAGGGTGATGGAAACACCATATATTTT; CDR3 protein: CAWSRYFKGDGNTIYF
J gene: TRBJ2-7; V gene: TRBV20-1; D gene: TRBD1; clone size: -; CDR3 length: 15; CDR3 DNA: TGCAGTGCTGCCGCACCAGGGGGCGGAGGGTACGAGCAGTACTTC; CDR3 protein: CSAAAPGGGGYEQYF
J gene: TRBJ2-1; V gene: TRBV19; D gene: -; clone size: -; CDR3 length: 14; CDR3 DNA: TGTGCCAGTATCACCGGAGGGGGCTCCCGGGAGAAGTTCTTC; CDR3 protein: CASITGGGSREKFF
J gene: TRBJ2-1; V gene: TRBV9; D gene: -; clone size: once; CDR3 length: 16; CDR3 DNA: TGTGCCAGCAGCGTAATAACTTCCGCTTCCTACAATGAGCAGTTCTTC; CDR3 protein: CASSVITSASYNEQFF
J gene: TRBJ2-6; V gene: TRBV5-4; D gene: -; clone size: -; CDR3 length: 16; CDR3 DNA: TGTGCCAGCAGCTCCAGGGCACAGACTGGGGCCAACGTCCTGACTTTC; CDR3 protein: CASSSRAQTGANVLTF
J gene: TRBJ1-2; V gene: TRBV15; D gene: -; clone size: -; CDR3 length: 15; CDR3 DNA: TGTGCCACCAGCAGAGATAACAGCAGACTCTATGGCTACACCTTC; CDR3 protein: CATSRDNSRLYGYTF
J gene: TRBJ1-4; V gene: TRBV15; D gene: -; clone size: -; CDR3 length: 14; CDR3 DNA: TGTGCCACCAGCGGACGACAGGTTAATGAAAAACTGTTTTTT; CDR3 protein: CATSGRQVNEKLFF
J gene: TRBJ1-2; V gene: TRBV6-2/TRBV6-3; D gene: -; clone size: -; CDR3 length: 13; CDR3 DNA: TGTGCCATCCGCCCTGGAATTAACTATGGCTACACCTTC; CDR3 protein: CAIRPGINYGYTF
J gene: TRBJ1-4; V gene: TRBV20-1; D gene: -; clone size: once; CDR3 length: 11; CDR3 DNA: TGCAGTGCTAGGGGTGGACAAAAACTGTTTTTT; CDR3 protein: CSARGGQKLFF
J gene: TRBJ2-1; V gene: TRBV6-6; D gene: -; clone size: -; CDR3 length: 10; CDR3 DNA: TGTGCCAGCAGTAACCGGGACACTTTCTTC; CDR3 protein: CASSNRDTFF
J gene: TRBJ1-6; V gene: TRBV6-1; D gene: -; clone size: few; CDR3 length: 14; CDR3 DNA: TGTGCCAGCACCGGGGGAACAGCTAATTCACCCCTCCACTTT; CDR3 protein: CASTGGTANSPLHF
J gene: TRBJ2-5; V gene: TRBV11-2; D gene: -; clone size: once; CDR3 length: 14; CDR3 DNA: TGTGCCAGCAGCTTATCCTGGGTTCGGGAGACCCAGTACTTC; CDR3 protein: CASSLSWVRETQYF
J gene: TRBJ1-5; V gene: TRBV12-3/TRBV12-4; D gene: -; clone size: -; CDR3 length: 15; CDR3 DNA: TGTGCCAGCAGTTTGCGGGGGGCTGGCAATCAGCCCCAGCATTTT; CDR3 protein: CASSLRGAGNQPQHF
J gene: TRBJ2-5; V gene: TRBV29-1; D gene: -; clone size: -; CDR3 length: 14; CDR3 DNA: TGCAGCGTCGAACTCGGACTGGGGGGCGAGACCCAGTACTTC; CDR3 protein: CSVELGLGGETQYF
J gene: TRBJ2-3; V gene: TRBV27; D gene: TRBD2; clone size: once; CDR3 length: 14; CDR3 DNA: TGTGCCAGAACGTCGGCGGGAGAGATAGATACGCAGTATTTT; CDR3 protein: CARTSAGEIDTQYF